This TCR beta chain was documented in a study of blood T cell repertoires in COVID-19. Study background: PBMCs, B-cell-depleted T cells, or T cells provided the cDNA or gDNA that made up the material.

Germline CDR1 reads SGHAT; CDR2 reads FQNNGV. The V end lost 4 bases, the J end lost 3 bases, and 7 bases lay between the germline ends. This CDR3 comprises 12 residues. Some clones are missing from TCRdb's copy, which holds only in-frame ones; the method was immunoSEQ multiplex PCR. The sample records 120,000 to 150,000 clones, around 84% being singletons. V is TRBV11-2 and J is TRBJ2-7, with a possible D match to TRBD2 (5 bases). The sample was peripheral blood. This sequence was found in a woman in her fifties or sixties with acute or convalescent COVID-19. CDR3 DNA: TGTGCCAGCAGCTCGGGGAGCTACGAGCAGTACTTC. Residues: CASSSGSYEQYF.